Here is one T cell receptor beta chain with its context. TCRdb keeps only in-frame clones here, not all; method: immunoSEQ multiplex PCR. This table holds under 80,000 clones, 88% found once. This record belongs to a study of T cell responses to AZD1222 COVID-19 vaccine. Trimming left V 11 bases short and J 0 bases short, with 8 bases between. The CDR3 totals 12 residues. In germline, CDR1 is SEHNR, CDR2 FQNEAQ (reference sequence). The chain joins TRBV7-9 to TRBJ1-3, with D unresolved. Material: peripheral blood, obtained on day 0 of AZD1222 vaccination. The TCR comes from an adult in good health. The CDR3 bases are TGTGCCGTACAGAGCTCTGGAAACACCATATATTTT. It specifies CAVQSSGNTIYF. Full variable domain (outside the CDR3, taken from reference TRBV7-9 and TRBJ1-3): DTGVSQNPRHKITKRGQNVTFRCDPISEHNRLYWYRQTLGQGPEFLTYFQNEAQLEKSRLLSDRFSAERPKGSFSTLEIQRTEQGDSAMYLCAVQSSGNTIYFGEGSWLTVV.